Following are 17 T cell receptor beta chains from one sample sequenced in a study of shared clonotypes between healthy human individuals (dated by TCRdb to about 2020). The library came from the immunoSEQ multiplex PCR assay. The clones in this table, taken by TCRdb from immuneACCESS, are in-frame only. Not every clone is retained; where verified, under half of the shortfall comes from an unresolved V gene, and the cause of the rest is unknown. The sample profile shows fewer than 400,000 clones; around 67% of them were found once. About 9.3% of the sample is held by the ten biggest clonotypes. What was sequenced was memory CD4+ T cells sorted from blood. The cell subset or site label, read with the paper, signifies: CD45RA-negative fraction. The receptors here all came from a young man in good health.

This clone has a handful of counts. This chain links TRBV7-4 with TRBJ1-3; D not resolved. The CDR3 totals 16 residues. The ends were cut back, 6 bases at V and 0 bases at J, with 15 bases in the middle. Germline assignment: CDR1 SGHVT and CDR2 SQSDAQ. The DNA of the CDR3 is TGTGCCAGCAGTAAACAGTTGGAACTCTCTGGAAACACCATATATTTT. This codes for CASSKQLELSGNTIYF.

The chain combines TRBV4-1 with TRBJ1-1; D is undetermined. Trimming stripped 3 bases from V and 2 bases from J, with 10 bases between. The CDR3 consists of 14 residues. Germline lookup yields CDR1 MGHRA and CDR2 YSYEKL. As DNA, the CDR3 is TGCGCCAGCAGCCACAGAGAATTAAACACTGAAGCTTTCTTT. It specifies CASSHRELNTEAFF.

This clone was observed a single time. J is TRBJ2-1 and V is TRBV6-1, with D unresolved. This CDR3 contains 14 residues. The germline gives CDR1 MNHNS, CDR2 SASEGT. V was shortened by 4 bases and J by 2 bases, with 9 bases between the two germline ends. The CDR3 region has the DNA TGTGCCAGCAGTGTAACAGCTACCTACAATGAGCAGTTCTTC. It codes for CASSVTATYNEQFF.

This rearrangement joins TRBV28 to TRBJ1-1, with D possibly matching TRBD1 (6 bases). This CDR3 has 15 amino acids. Per the germline V gene, CDR1 is MDHEN and CDR2 is SYDVKM. With 3 bases removed from V and 11 bases from J, the gap between germline ends came to 22 bases. The CDR3: CASSFLQGFGVVAFF. CDR3 in DNA: TGTGCCAGCAGTTTTCTTCAGGGGTTCGGCGTTGTCGCTTTCTTT.

This chain connects TRBV2 to TRBJ2-3; the match to TRBD2 covers 9 bases. The CDR3 totals 14 residues. CDR1 and CDR2 (germline): SNHLY, FYNNEI. V shed 11 bases and J 2 bases; nucleotides not matched to a gene: 8. This CDR3 is CAGRSGRHTDTQYF. The CDR3 DNA reads TGTGCCGGGAGAAGCGGGAGGCACACAGATACGCAGTATTTT. Supplemented by reference TRBV2 and TRBJ2-3, the full variable domain reads EPEVTQTPSHQVTQMGQEVILRCVPISNHLYFYWYRQILGQKVEFLVSFYNNEISEKSEIFDDQFSVERPDGSNFTLKIRSTKLEDSAMYFCAGRSGRHTDTQYFGPGTRLTVL.

The chain combines TRBV5-5 with TRBJ1-3; weak D call: TRBD1 (6 bases). Germline values: CDR1 SGHKS, CDR2 YYEKEE (reference sequence). V lost 2 bases and J 0 bases, leaving 12 bases between the germline ends. The CDR3 has 16 residues. The CDR3 coding sequence is TGTGCCAGCAGCTTTACAGGGTCAATCTCTGGAAACACCATATATTTT. Its protein product is CASSFTGSISGNTIYF.

The chain has TRBV29-1 and TRBJ2-7, with a tentative D call TRBD2 (5 bases). V was cut by 4 bases and J by 1 base, with 11 bases left in between. This CDR3 contains 13 residues. The germline V gene has CDR1 SQVTM and CDR2 ANQGSEA. This CDR3 reads CSVARRQSYEQYF. In DNA, the CDR3 is TGCAGCGTTGCAAGGAGGCAGTCCTACGAGCAGTACTTC.

The gene calls are TRBV5-6 and TRBJ2-5, with a possible D match to TRBD2 (5 bases). Germline CDR1 is SGHDT and CDR2 is YYEEEE. This CDR3 contains 14 residues. Trimming left V 0 bases short and J 3 bases short, with 9 bases between. The CDR3 sequence: CASSLGPAEETQYF. The CDR3 DNA sequence: TGTGCCAGCAGCTTGGGCCCAGCGGAAGAGACCCAGTACTTC.

The chain employs TRBV27 and TRBJ2-7, with TRBD1 matching over 7 bases. Germline V lookup: CDR1 MNHEY, CDR2 SMNVEV (reference sequence). The V segment lost 5 bases and the J segment 3 bases; nucleotides outside the gene matches: 7. There are 14 residues in the CDR3. The chain's CDR3 is CASSRRQGGYEQYF. CDR3 nucleotides: TGTGCCAGCAGTCGCCGACAGGGTGGCTACGAGCAGTACTTC.

In regard to this clone: This same CDR3 is encoded by further DNA sequences in the sample. The chain has TRBV18 and TRBJ2-5; D gene unclear. The V end was cut by 3 bases, the J end by 1 base, with 6 bases between. In germline, CDR1 is KGHSH, CDR2 LQKENI. This CDR3 has 13 residues. CDR3 coding DNA: TGTGCCAGCTCACCTACTTCCCAAGAGACCCAGTACTTC. Protein: CASSPTSQETQYF.

The chain has TRBV6-1 and TRBJ1-1; D uncertain. Germline-derived CDR1 and CDR2 are MNHNS and SASEGT. The CDR3 loop spans 13 amino acids. Trimming left V 8 bases short and J 5 bases short, with 15 bases between. The CDR3 DNA reads as TGTGCCAGCCGCTACAGAAGAGAGACTGAAGCTTTCTTT. Residues: CASRYRRETEAFF.

On this clone: Distinct nucleotide sequences in the sample also encode this CDR3. The CDR3 coding sequence is TGCAGCGTCGTTCCGGGACAGGGAATGAACACTGAAGCTTTCTTT. This codes for CSVVPGQGMNTEAFF. The V gene is TRBV29-1, the J gene TRBJ1-1; 9 bases line up with TRBD1. V dropped 6 bases and J dropped 0; count of bases not matched to a gene: 8. The CDR3 sequence is 15 residues long. CDR1 and CDR2 (germline): SQVTM, ANQGSEA.

This chain joins TRBV29-1 and TRBJ2-1, with D perhaps matching TRBD1 (5 bases). Trimming pared 4 bases from V and 5 bases from J, leaving 6 bases between. Per germline, CDR1 SQVTM and CDR2 ANQGSEA. The CDR3 runs 11 residues. The CDR3 nucleotides read TGCAGCGTTGGACAGAACAATGAGCAGTTCTTC. This codes for CSVGQNNEQFF.

The chain carries TRBV5-4 and TRBJ2-5; D is perhaps TRBD1 (6 bases). With 1 base removed from V and 2 bases from J, the gap between germline ends came to 12 bases. CDR1 is SGHNT, CDR2 YYREEE, per germline (reference sequence). The CDR3 has 15 amino acids. The CDR3 spells CASSLQGGDQETQYF. In DNA, the CDR3 is TGTGCCAGCAGCTTGCAAGGGGGAGATCAAGAGACCCAGTACTTC.

This clone was observed once. V is TRBV9 and J is TRBJ2-2; TRBD2 might be the D (5 bases). From germline, CDR1 is SGDLS and CDR2 YYNGEE. The CDR3 sequence is 15 residues long. V lost 4 bases to trimming and J lost 7 bases, with 17 bases between them. CDR3 region: CASSPNPVAGGELFF. The CDR3 region has the DNA TGTGCCAGCAGCCCTAACCCGGTTGCGGGCGGGGAGCTGTTTTTT.

V is TRBV7-9 and J is TRBJ1-1; D is possibly TRBD1 (6 bases). The CDR3 runs to 16 residues. The germline V gene has CDR1 SEHNR and CDR2 FQNEAQ (reference sequence). V was pared by 5 bases and J by 4 bases, with 20 bases between. The CDR3 DNA follows: TGTGCCAGCAGCCCCGGACAGAACGGTGGGGGCACTGAAGCTTTCTTT. Protein product: CASSPGQNGGGTEAFF.

The rearrangement links TRBV7-2 to TRBJ2-5; D unresolved. V lost 6 bases and J 0 bases, leaving 5 bases between the germline ends. The germline V gene has CDR1 SGHTA and CDR2 FQGNSA. The CDR3 spans 12 residues. The CDR3 DNA reads as TGTGCCAGCAGTACGTACCAAGAGACCCAGTACTTC. Encoded protein: CASSTYQETQYF.